This TCR beta chain was observed in a study of cytomegalovirus exposure and HLA in healthy donors. The PCR ran on 60 Vbeta and 13 Jbeta primers. Profiling relied on immunoSEQ multiplex PCR, and the TCRdb table lists in-frame clones only, not all of them. This sample has 200,000 to 250,000 clones, with just over 75% found just once. The sample holds a few counts of this clone. The target antigen is unknown. The study, taken as a whole, reports: Productive status was seen about 90% or about 30% of the time for most TCR beta V segments in an earlier analysis. More clonal expansion characterized HLA-associated TCR beta chains than equally common others in a later analysis. In a later analysis, at a false discovery rate of 0.05, about 17,000 TCR beta sequences matched HLA alleles. A later analysis appeared to link common viral pathogens to several of the most significant clusters.

Germline loops: CDR1 MNHNY, CDR2 SVGAGI (reference sequence). This CDR3 is built from 13 residues. V lost 4 bases, J lost 5 bases, and 10 bases lay in between. The chain uses TRBV6-6 and TRBJ2-3; D possibly corresponds to TRBD1 (6 bases). This receptor was identified in a woman aged 55-69 years in good health and CMV-seropositive. Sequencing was done on a sample of PBMCs. The CDR3 reads CASSWGPGDTQYF. CDR3 in DNA: TGTGCCAGCAGTTGGGGGCCCGGAGATACGCAGTATTTT.